Detailed here is one T cell receptor (beta chain). These data originate in a study of long-term antiretroviral therapy in people with HIV. Trimming took off 6 bases at V and 4 bases at J, with 4 bases between the two ends. Germline assignment: CDR1 SNHLY and CDR2 FYNNEI. This CDR3 spans 11 amino acids. The libraries were made with immunoSEQ v3.0 at survey level. Produced via immunoSEQ multiplex PCR; TCRdb's table is partial and in-frame only. The sample includes roughly 39,000 clones, 86% of them seen just once. This TCR came from a woman aged 18-29 years with HIV. V usage is TRBV2 and J usage is TRBJ1-5; D is unresolved. Sequenced material: unsorted PBMCs, taken just before starting antiretroviral therapy. The CDR3 DNA follows: TGTGCCAGCAGCGGGAATCAGCCCCAGCATTTT. This sequence encodes CASSGNQPQHF.